The entry below gives a single T cell receptor (beta chain) sequence along with its context. These data are taken from a study of T-cell reconstitution after alpha-beta-depleted transplantation in children. Germline-derived CDR1 and CDR2 are MNHNS and SASEGT. The trim removed 3 bases at V and 0 bases at J, leaving 4 bases unmatched. The CDR3 has 18 amino acids. It was with unique molecular identifiers that the TCRbeta library was prepared. TCRdb passed the PCR reads through MiXCR, listing each CDR3 protein once. The sample holds around 380,000 distinct CDR3 sequences, approximately 11% seen once. The sample here was PBMCs from the stem cell graft donor, taken from the stem cell graft. The clonotype comes from a human donor who donated a stem cell graft to a child with acute myeloid leukemia. The V gene is TRBV6-1, the J gene TRBJ2-6, with 11 positions matching TRBD2. For the CDR3, the DNA is TGTGCCAGCAGTGAGACTAGCGGGGATAGCTCTGGGGCCAACGTCCTGACTTTC. It yields the protein CASSETSGDSSGANVLTF.